Listed below are T cell receptor beta chains from one sample, sequenced in a study of blood T cell repertoires in COVID-19. TCRdb's table, derived via immunoSEQ multiplex PCR, lists solely in-frame clones and lacks some. This table has roughly 120,000 clones, about 72% appearing once. Sequences were obtained from peripheral blood. Source of these receptors: a woman aged 55 to 70 with acute or convalescent COVID-19. Both conserved end residues are part of each CDR3. Fields, in order: clone size, D gene, V gene, J gene, CDR3 protein, CDR3 DNA. D genes are given only for firm matches. Clone size is given for some rows only: seen once, a few or many times, or a class if the clone is expanded.

clone_size: .
d_call: TRBD1
v_call: TRBV5-4
j_call: TRBJ1-2
cdr3_aa: CASSSDRDYGYTF
cdr3_nt: TGTGCCAGCAGCTCGGACAGGGACTATGGCTACACCTTC

clone_size: .
d_call: TRBD2
v_call: TRBV7-9
j_call: TRBJ2-5
cdr3_aa: CASRRLAGALQETQYF
cdr3_nt: TGTGCCAGCAGAAGACTAGCGGGGGCTCTCCAAGAGACCCAGTACTTC

clone_size: .
d_call: .
v_call: TRBV20-1
j_call: TRBJ1-1
cdr3_aa: CSASGAGHTEAFF
cdr3_nt: TGCAGTGCCAGTGGGGCAGGGCACACTGAAGCTTTCTTT

clone_size: .
d_call: TRBD2
v_call: TRBV6-5
j_call: TRBJ2-3
cdr3_aa: CASISLRSGGGTQYF
cdr3_nt: TGTGCCAGCATTTCCCTCCGGAGCGGGGGAGGTACGCAGTATTTT

clone_size: .
d_call: .
v_call: TRBV3-1/TRBV3-2
j_call: TRBJ1-3
cdr3_aa: CASSHQGPGNTIYF
cdr3_nt: TGTGCCAGCAGCCATCAGGGCCCTGGAAACACCATATATTTT

clone_size: .
d_call: TRBD1
v_call: TRBV18
j_call: TRBJ1-3
cdr3_aa: CASSSDRVKGNTIYF
cdr3_nt: TGTGCCAGCTCGTCGGACAGGGTCAAGGGAAACACCATATATTTT

clone_size: few
d_call: TRBD1
v_call: TRBV19
j_call: TRBJ2-2
cdr3_aa: CASRGTGVTGELFF
cdr3_nt: TGTGCCAGTAGAGGGACAGGGGTGACCGGGGAGCTGTTTTTT

clone_size: .
d_call: .
v_call: TRBV5-4
j_call: TRBJ1-1
cdr3_aa: CASSLTWRTEAFF
cdr3_nt: TGTGCCAGCAGCTTGACCTGGAGGACTGAAGCTTTCTTT

clone_size: .
d_call: .
v_call: TRBV7-3
j_call: TRBJ2-3
cdr3_aa: CASSLSYEVDTQYF
cdr3_nt: TGTGCCAGCAGCTTAAGTTACGAGGTAGATACGCAGTATTTT

clone_size: .
d_call: TRBD2
v_call: TRBV5-1
j_call: TRBJ2-1
cdr3_aa: CASIGLAGATNEQFF
cdr3_nt: TGCGCCAGCATAGGGCTAGCGGGGGCGACTAATGAGCAGTTCTTC

clone_size: .
d_call: .
v_call: TRBV9
j_call: TRBJ2-2
cdr3_aa: CASSVLRGWDTGELFF
cdr3_nt: TGTGCCAGCAGCGTACTCAGGGGCTGGGACACCGGGGAGCTGTTTTTT

clone_size: .
d_call: .
v_call: TRBV3-1/TRBV3-2
j_call: TRBJ1-1
cdr3_aa: CASSQGAMSNTEAFF
cdr3_nt: TGTGCCAGCAGCCAAGGGGCGATGTCGAACACTGAAGCTTTCTTT

clone_size: .
d_call: TRBD1
v_call: TRBV7-9
j_call: TRBJ1-5
cdr3_aa: CASSLARDRGHNQPQHF
cdr3_nt: TGTGCCAGCAGCTTAGCTCGGGACAGAGGTCACAATCAGCCCCAGCATTTT

clone_size: .
d_call: TRBD1
v_call: TRBV5-1
j_call: TRBJ2-1
cdr3_aa: CASRPTGVRSYNEQFF
cdr3_nt: TGCGCCAGCAGACCGACAGGGGTACGTTCCTACAATGAGCAGTTCTTC

clone_size: .
d_call: TRBD1
v_call: TRBV5-4
j_call: TRBJ2-1
cdr3_aa: CASSLQGRNEQFF
cdr3_nt: TGTGCCAGCAGCTTACAGGGGCGGAATGAGCAGTTCTTC

clone_size: .
d_call: .
v_call: TRBV9
j_call: TRBJ1-6
cdr3_aa: CASSVRRSSSYNSPLHF
cdr3_nt: TGTGCCAGCAGCGTGAGACGGTCTAGCTCCTATAATTCACCCCTCCACTTT

clone_size: .
d_call: .
v_call: TRBV9
j_call: TRBJ2-5
cdr3_aa: CASSVWGHETQYF
cdr3_nt: TGTGCCAGCAGCGTATGGGGGCATGAGACCCAGTACTTC

clone_size: once
d_call: TRBD1
v_call: TRBV19
j_call: TRBJ2-5
cdr3_aa: CASRANRQGRQETQYF
cdr3_nt: TGTGCCAGTAGGGCCAATCGACAGGGACGACAAGAGACCCAGTACTTC

clone_size: .
d_call: TRBD1
v_call: TRBV2
j_call: TRBJ2-7
cdr3_aa: CASTGQGSYEQYF
cdr3_nt: TGTGCCAGCACCGGACAGGGGAGCTACGAGCAGTACTTC